This T cell receptor (beta chain) was profiled in a study of blood T cell repertoires in COVID-19. The length of the CDR3 is 14 residues. CDR1 SEHNR and CDR2 FQNEAQ come from the germline V gene (reference sequence). Unmatched junction bases numbered 11, after V lost 5 bases and J lost 7 bases. Sequencing was performed with immunoSEQ multiplex PCR; in TCRdb, only in-frame clones are kept and a portion is missing. The sample lists about 180,000 clones; around 85% were seen once. The TCR comes from a man between 65 and 79 years old with active or convalescent COVID-19. The sequencing sample was made of peripheral blood. This chain joins TRBV7-9 and TRBJ2-7; 7 bases are a match to TRBD1. CDR3 in amino acids: CASSPHRTGEEQYF. The CDR3 DNA reads as TGTGCCAGCAGCCCGCACCGTACAGGGGAAGAGCAGTACTTC.